These 29 T cell receptor beta chains came from one sample sequenced in a study of shared clonotypes between healthy human individuals. Clones were sequenced by immunoSEQ multiplex PCR, and TCRdb holds only the in-frame ones, with some missing. The repertoire consists of approximately 2,000,000 clones, with around 93% occurring once and the leading ten covering over 1.5%. CD8 cells classed as naive were CD45RO-negative and positively selected for CCR7, excluding terminally differentiated effector memory CD45RA+ cells. Sequenced sample: naive CD8+ T cells from PBMCs. The receptor set was obtained from a man between 18 and 35 years old in good health. Some clones in this sample may be carry-over from other donors' samples.

The chain is built from TRBV5-4 and TRBJ2-5, with D tentatively TRBD1 (6 bases). The germline CDR1 and CDR2 sequences are SGHNT and YYREEE (reference sequence). The CDR3 sequence is 13 residues long. V lost 4 bases, J lost 5 bases, and 12 bases lay in between. DNA of the CDR3: TGTGCCAGCAGCCCCAGGGGTTGGGAGACCCAGTACTTC. Amino acid sequence: CASSPRGWETQYF. Variable domain in full (rest from reference TRBV5-4 and TRBJ2-5): ETGVTQSPTHLIKTRGQQVTLRCSSQSGHNTVSWYQQALGQGPQFIFQYYREEENGRGNFPPRFSGLQFPNYSSELNVNALELDDSALYLCASSPRGWETQYFGPGTRLLVL.

The V call is TRBV19, the J call TRBJ1-3; D unclear. Trimming removed 4 bases from V and 1 base from J, with 11 bases in between. The germline gives CDR1 LNHDA, CDR2 SQIVND (reference sequence). The CDR3 covers 15 residues. CDR3 region: CASSTLGQSGNTIYF. Here the CDR3 DNA reads TGTGCCAGTAGTACCCTGGGCCAGTCTGGAAACACCATATATTTT.

The table lists this clone with a count of one. The genes are TRBV27 and TRBJ2-2; 8 bases fit TRBD1. V shed 7 bases, J shed 7 bases, and the junction held 11 bases outside the gene matches. Germline V lookup: CDR1 MNHEY, CDR2 SMNVEV (reference sequence). The CDR3 spans 15 residues. This chain's CDR3 is CASTRFTGGGGELFF. For the CDR3, the DNA is TGTGCCAGCACCCGATTCACAGGGGGTGGCGGGGAGCTGTTTTTT.

This chain uses TRBV6-6 with TRBJ2-5, with TRBD2 identical over 9 bases. The ends lost 8 bases at V and 4 bases at J; junction bases unmatched: 8. The CDR3 extends over 14 amino acids. Germline assignment: CDR1 MNHNY and CDR2 SVGAGI (reference sequence). The CDR3 DNA sequence: TGTGCCAGCGTTAGCGGGAGTCGTAGAGAGACCCAGTACTTC. Protein product: CASVSGSRRETQYF.

The chain carries TRBV5-1 and TRBJ1-2; the D gene is possibly TRBD1 (5 bases). The V end was cut by 2 bases, the J end by 3 bases, with 14 bases between. This CDR3 region has 15 residues. Germline CDR1 SGHRS, CDR2 YFSETQ. CDR3 coding DNA: TGCGCCAGCAGCTTTGCCCAGGGCTTATACTATGGCTACACCTTC. Its translation: CASSFAQGLYYGYTF.

This chain links TRBV4-1 with TRBJ1-4; the match to TRBD1 covers 7 bases. This CDR3 spans 16 amino acids. CDR1 and CDR2 (germline): MGHRA, YSYEKL. The junction had 9 bases not matched to a gene; V was cut back by 3 bases and J by 5 bases. CDR3 sequence reads: CASSHDRGGPNEKLFF. As DNA, the CDR3 is TGCGCCAGCAGCCACGATAGAGGGGGCCCCAATGAAAAACTGTTTTTT.

The V call is TRBV28, the J call TRBJ2-5, with D uncertain. V was cut by 2 bases and J by 5 bases, with 12 bases left in between. From germline, CDR1 is MDHEN and CDR2 SYDVKM. The CDR3 length is 14 residues. CDR3: CASSLGPAPETQYF. The CDR3 region has the DNA TGTGCCAGCAGTTTAGGACCAGCTCCGGAGACCCAGTACTTC.

The gene calls are TRBV28 and TRBJ2-3, with 8 bases aligning to TRBD2. Germline V CDR1 and CDR2: MDHEN, SYDVKM. V shed 7 bases, J shed 6 bases, and the junction held 12 bases outside the gene matches. CDR3 length: 15 amino acids. CDR3 sequence reads: CASTFGSGSTDTQYF. As DNA, the CDR3 is TGTGCCAGCACCTTCGGAAGCGGGAGTACGGATACGCAGTATTTT.

The rearrangement links TRBV28 to TRBJ2-7; TRBD2 is a possible D gene (6 bases). In germline, CDR1 is MDHEN, CDR2 SYDVKM. The CDR3 has 16 residues. V was cut by 1 base and J by 5 bases, with 18 bases left in between. DNA of the CDR3: TGTGCCAGCAGTTTATTGCTAGCGAGAGGGTACGACGAGCAGTACTTC. Translated: CASSLLLARGYDEQYF.

This chain uses TRBV19 with TRBJ1-3; 8 positions agree with TRBD1. Germline CDR1 is LNHDA and CDR2 is SQIVND (reference sequence). V lost 4 bases, J lost 8 bases, and 10 bases stayed unmatched. The CDR3 extends over 15 amino acids. In nucleotides, the CDR3 is TGTGCCAGTAGTACCCGGGACAGGACCTGGGACACCATATATTTT. It codes for CASSTRDRTWDTIYF.

The chain recombines TRBV19 with TRBJ2-1; D might be TRBD1 (6 bases). The V gene's germline CDR1 is LNHDA and CDR2 SQIVND (reference sequence). V was cut by 1 base and J by 10 bases, with 11 bases left in between. The CDR3 consists of 13 residues. CDR3 residues: CASSIGGGREQFF. CDR3 DNA sequence: TGTGCCAGTAGTATAGGAGGGGGACGAGAGCAGTTCTTC.

For the CDR3, the DNA is TGTGCCAGCAGTCCACAGGGGAAGGGCAATCAGCCCCAGCATTTT. It translates to CASSPQGKGNQPQHF. V gene TRBV6-5 combines with J gene TRBJ1-5, with TRBD1 matching 7 bases. The junction had 6 bases not matched to a gene; V was cut back by 5 bases and J by 2 bases. CDR1 MNHEY and CDR2 SVGAGI come from the germline V gene. The length of the CDR3 is 15 residues.

The V and J genes are TRBV5-1 and TRBJ2-7; D is unclear. The CDR3 sequence is 12 residues long. CDR1 and CDR2 from the germline V gene are SGHRS and YFSETQ. Trimming stripped 4 bases from V and 3 bases from J, with 8 bases between. The CDR3 loop reads CASSGSFYEQYF. CDR3 DNA: TGCGCCAGCAGCGGCTCCTTCTACGAGCAGTACTTC.

The J gene is TRBJ1-1, the V gene TRBV27; 10 bases are shared with TRBD1. The CDR3 has 16 amino acids. Germline V gene sequence: CDR1 MNHEY, CDR2 SMNVEV (reference sequence). The junction had 15 bases not matched to a gene; V was cut back by 5 bases and J by 9 bases. The CDR3 nucleotides are TGTGCCAGCAGTCTAGGACCGGGACAGGGGATATGGAAAGCTTTCTTT. Translation: CASSLGPGQGIWKAFF.

The chain recombines TRBV27 with TRBJ1-2; the D gene is possibly TRBD1 (5 bases). The germline gives CDR1 MNHEY, CDR2 SMNVEV (reference sequence). This CDR3 is built from 17 residues. Trimming took 4 bases from V and 4 from J, leaving 22 bases between them. CDR3 in DNA: TGTGCCAGCAGTTCAAGTCTGATCGCCTTGGGGCCCTATGGCTACACCTTC. This sequence encodes CASSSSLIALGPYGYTF.

The V call is TRBV11-2, the J call TRBJ2-2; 12 bases line up with TRBD2. The V segment lost 4 bases and the J segment 6 bases; nucleotides outside the gene matches: 3. This CDR3 contains 15 residues. CDR1 is SGHAT, CDR2 FQNNGV, per germline. CDR3 protein: CASSSTSGRSGELFF. The CDR3 region has the DNA TGTGCCAGCAGCTCGACTAGCGGGAGATCCGGGGAGCTGTTTTTT.

The DNA of the CDR3 is TGCGCCAGCAGCCGGACTAGCGCCTACGAGCAGTACTTC. It is translated as CASSRTSAYEQYF. The chain joins TRBV5-1 to TRBJ2-7; 9 positions match TRBD2. Germline V gene lookup returns CDR1 SGHRS and CDR2 YFSETQ. The ends lost 4 bases at V and 2 bases at J; junction bases unmatched: 1. The CDR3 has 13 residues.

The chain joins TRBV29-1 to TRBJ2-3; 8 nucleotides align to TRBD2. The V gene's germline CDR1 is SQVTM and CDR2 ANQGSEA. V dropped 2 bases and J dropped 3; count of bases not matched to a gene: 10. This CDR3 is built from 16 residues. CDR3 sequence: CSVESPASGRTDTQYF. CDR3 nucleotides: TGCAGCGTTGAAAGTCCGGCCAGCGGGAGAACAGATACGCAGTATTTT.

The rearrangement uses TRBV19 and TRBJ2-5, with D perhaps assigned TRBD1 or TRBD2 (5 bases each). This CDR3 spans 14 amino acids. Trimming cost V 7 bases and J 1 base, with 13 bases left between them. From germline, CDR1 is LNHDA and CDR2 SQIVND (reference sequence). The CDR3 sequence: CASNARGLQETQYF. The CDR3 region has the DNA TGTGCCAGTAACGCCCGGGGCCTCCAAGAGACCCAGTACTTC. Full variable domain (missing parts from reference TRBV19 and TRBJ2-5): DGGITQSPKYLFRKEGQNVTLSCEQNLNHDAMYWYRQDPGQGLRLIYYSQIVNDFQKGDIAEGYSVSREKKESFPLTVTSAQKNPTAFYLCASNARGLQETQYFGPGTRLLVL.

The rearrangement uses TRBV30 and TRBJ2-7, with D maybe TRBD2 (6 bases). CDR3 length: 13 residues. Germline V gene lookup returns CDR1 GTSNPN and CDR2 SVGIG (reference sequence). The V and J ends lost 1 base and 3 bases respectively, with 10 bases between them. This CDR3 is CAWSEREFYEQYF. CDR3 coding DNA: TGTGCCTGGAGTGAACGGGAGTTCTACGAGCAGTACTTC.

The genes are TRBV5-1 and TRBJ2-3; D may be TRBD1 (6 bases). Germline values: CDR1 SGHRS, CDR2 YFSETQ. The CDR3 spans 17 residues. Trimming shortened V by 0 bases and J by 4 bases, and 18 bases separated the two germline ends. The CDR3 DNA reads as TGCGCCAGCAGCTTGGAGGGACAACCAAATTTTTCAGATACGCAGTATTTT. It codes for CASSLEGQPNFSDTQYF.

Regarding this clone: The same CDR3 also results from other DNA sequences found in this sample. The J gene is TRBJ2-3, the V gene TRBV13; D remains unclear. The germline gives CDR1 PRHDT, CDR2 FYEKMQ (reference sequence). The germline V and J ends were trimmed by 3 bases and 3 bases, with 4 bases remaining between them. The CDR3 contains 12 residues. The CDR3: CASSLRTDTQYF. The DNA of the CDR3 is TGTGCCAGCAGCTTGCGAACAGATACGCAGTATTTT.

The genes are TRBV6-5 and TRBJ2-1; TRBD2 matches 7 bases. The ends lost 4 bases at V and 2 bases at J; junction bases unmatched: 2. CDR3 size: 14 residues. The germline V gene has CDR1 MNHEY and CDR2 SVGAGI. The CDR3 DNA follows: TGTGCCAGCAGTTCCGGACTAGCCTACAATGAGCAGTTCTTC. Translating gives CASSSGLAYNEQFF.

This clone was seen only once. The CDR3 DNA follows: TGCGCCAGCAGCCGGAACCCGGGACAGAAAATCTTGGGCACAGATACGCAGTATTTT. This gives the protein CASSRNPGQKILGTDTQYF. This chain joins TRBV5-1 and TRBJ2-3; 7 bases agree with TRBD1. The ends lost 4 bases at V and 1 base at J; junction bases unmatched: 18. Germline lookup yields CDR1 SGHRS and CDR2 YFSETQ. This CDR3 comprises 19 residues. The whole variable domain, remainder taken from reference TRBV5-1 and TRBJ2-3, is KAGVTQTPRYLIKTRGQQVTLSCSPISGHRSVSWYQQTPGQGLQFLFEYFSETQRNKGNFPGRFSGRQFSNSRSEMNVSTLELGDSALYLCASSRNPGQKILGTDTQYFGPGTRLTVL.

The J gene is TRBJ2-7, the V gene TRBV27; 7 nucleotides align to TRBD1. The CDR3 has 15 amino acids. Trimming took 5 bases from V and 5 from J; bases not matched to a gene: 12. The germline V gene encodes CDR1 MNHEY and CDR2 SMNVEV (reference sequence). CDR3 residues: CASSLEWTGLNEQYF. The CDR3 nucleotides are TGTGCCAGCAGTCTGGAATGGACAGGCCTCAACGAGCAGTACTTC.

V and J are TRBV11-2 and TRBJ2-3, with 10 bases fitting TRBD1. Germline V lookup: CDR1 SGHAT, CDR2 FQNNGV. V was pared by 6 bases and J by 7 bases, with 10 bases of the junction left unmatched. The CDR3 runs to 15 residues. The DNA of the CDR3 is TGTGCCAGCAGTGAGAGGGACAGGGGTCTGTATACGCAGTATTTT. Encoded protein: CASSERDRGLYTQYF.

The chain employs TRBV7-9 and TRBJ1-1; D not certain. CDR1 SEHNR and CDR2 FQNEAQ come from the germline V gene (reference sequence). The CDR3 sequence is 16 residues long. Deletions cut 2 bases from V and 1 base from J, with 14 bases between. CDR3 DNA sequence: TGTGCCAGCAGCTTAAGCAAGACACCCCCGAACACTGAAGCTTTCTTT. Translation: CASSLSKTPPNTEAFF.

V gene TRBV11-2 combines with J gene TRBJ2-7; D is uncertain. Looked up from germline, CDR1 is SGHAT and CDR2 is FQNNGV. The CDR3 is made up of 13 amino acids. V gave up 0 bases and J gave up 3 bases, with 6 bases separating them. CDR3 sequence (DNA): TGTGCCAGCAGCTTAGACAGGCTCTACGAGCAGTACTTC. Protein sequence: CASSLDRLYEQYF.

The chain couples TRBV7-6 to TRBJ1-3, with a weak D call TRBD1 (6 bases). There are 12 residues in the CDR3. V lost 11 bases to trimming and J lost 7 bases, with 15 bases between them. Germline CDR1 and CDR2: SGHVS and FNYEAQ. In DNA form, the CDR3 reads TGTGCCGCCTCAGGGGTTCCGAACACCATATATTTT. Amino acids: CAASGVPNTIYF. The full variable domain, its missing parts supplied by reference TRBV7-6 and TRBJ1-3, is GAGVSQSPRYKVTKRGQDVALRCDPISGHVSLYWYRQALGQGPEFLTYFNYEAQQDKSGLPNDRFSAERPEGSISTLTIQRTEQRDSAMYRCAASGVPNTIYFGEGSWLTVV.